The next 10 T cell receptor beta chains were all read from a single sample in a study of CD8 T cells in ankylosing spondylitis. General observations from the study: There was a TCR beta motif, made of roughly eight highly homologous variants, that appeared characteristic of ankylosing spondylitis blood.

TCRdb independently ran MiXCR on the 5' RACE reads; one entry per CDR3 protein. The sample records fewer than 400,000 distinct CDR3 sequences, 20% to 25% being singletons. These receptors' antigens are unknown. The sample consisted of blood, either unsorted or a sorted T cell fraction (not recorded which). The receptor set was obtained from a male donor with ankylosing spondylitis.

The V and J genes are TRBV27 and TRBJ1-6; D may be TRBD1 (5 bases). Trimming took 3 bases from V and 5 from J, leaving 8 bases between them. The V gene's germline CDR1 is MNHEY and CDR2 SMNVEV (reference sequence). The CDR3 is made up of 14 amino acids. DNA for the CDR3: TGTGCCAGCAGTTTGGGCAGGGATAATTCACCCCTCCACTTT. Protein sequence: CASSLGRDNSPLHF.

In its sample, this clonotype was seen a few times. The genes are TRBV6-1 and TRBJ2-2; 8 bases line up with TRBD1. Per the germline V gene, CDR1 is MNHNS and CDR2 is SASEGT. With V trimmed by 6 bases and J by 4 bases, 10 bases remained unmatched. CDR3 length equals 16 residues. The CDR3 nucleotides read TGTGCCAGCAGGTTTCAGGGGGCGAAATTCACCGGGGAGCTGTTTTTT. It encodes CASRFQGAKFTGELFF.

This clonotype was counted a few times. The chain recombines TRBV6-5 with TRBJ2-7; 7 positions agree with TRBD1. Per germline, CDR1 MNHEY and CDR2 SVGAGI. This CDR3 comprises 15 residues. The trim removed 8 bases at V and 2 bases at J, leaving 12 bases unmatched. The DNA of the CDR3 is TGTGCCAGCCGGTACCGGGACAGAAGGGCCTACGAGCAGTACTTC. Protein sequence: CASRYRDRRAYEQYF.

The rearrangement links TRBV6-1 to TRBJ2-7; 7 bases are shared with TRBD2. In germline, CDR1 is MNHNS, CDR2 SASEGT. There are 15 residues in the CDR3. Trimming at V came to 3 bases and at J to 2 bases, leaving 7 bases not matched to a gene. The CDR3 sequence: CASSDRGRETYEQYF. As DNA, the CDR3 is TGTGCCAGCAGTGACCGTGGGAGGGAAACCTACGAGCAGTACTTC.

The chain is built from TRBV6-5 and TRBJ2-1; TRBD1 is a possible D gene (5 bases). V dropped 2 bases and J dropped 10 bases, with 15 bases sitting between them. CDR1 and CDR2 (germline): MNHEY, SVGAGI. The CDR3 length is 14 residues. The CDR3 nucleotides read TGTGCCAGCAGTTACCCGGTCTCAGGGCCCGAGCAGTTCTTC. Its translation is CASSYPVSGPEQFF.

This clonotype was recorded a few times. The chain couples TRBV11-2 to TRBJ2-1; no definite D call. CDR1 SGHAT and CDR2 FQNNGV come from the germline V gene. V lost 0 bases to trimming and J lost 10 bases, with 13 bases between them. The CDR3 sequence is 14 residues long. CDR3 sequence (DNA): TGTGCCAGCAGCTTAGATACGCTGGCAGAGGAGCAGTTCTTC. It specifies CASSLDTLAEEQFF. The full variable domain, with the rest looked up from reference TRBV11-2 and TRBJ2-1, is EAGVAQSPRYKIIEKRQSVAFWCNPISGHATLYWYQQILGQGPKLLIQFQNNGVVDDSQLPKDRFSAERLKGVDSTLKIQPAKLEDSAVYLCASSLDTLAEEQFFGPGTRLTVL.

The CDR3 nucleotides read TGTGCCACCAGCAGAGATCCGGGACAGAACTACGAGCAGTACTTC. Its translation: CATSRDPGQNYEQYF. V gene TRBV15 combines with J gene TRBJ2-7; 7 bases are a match to TRBD1. From germline, CDR1 is LNHNV and CDR2 YYDKDF (reference sequence). V trimming: 0 bases; J trimming: 3 bases; junction bases outside the gene matches: 5. The length of the CDR3 is 15 residues.

This chain uses TRBV9 with TRBJ2-1; D not certain. The CDR3 is made up of 15 amino acids. The germline CDR1 and CDR2 sequences are SGDLS and YYNGEE. V was clipped by 0 bases and J by 1 base, with 8 bases between them. The CDR3 DNA is TGTGCCAGCAGCGTAGGTCTAGGTTCCTACAATGAGCAGTTCTTC. Protein sequence: CASSVGLGSYNEQFF. Based on the CDR3 plus reference TRBV9 and TRBJ2-1, the full variable domain is DSGVTQTPKHLITATGQRVTLRCSPRSGDLSVYWYQQSLDQGLQFLIQYYNGEERAKGNILERFSAQQFPDLHSELNLSSLELGDSALYFCASSVGLGSYNEQFFGPGTRLTVL.

The V and J genes are TRBV19 and TRBJ2-1; 13 nucleotides line up with TRBD2. Per the germline V gene, CDR1 is LNHDA and CDR2 is SQIVND (reference sequence). V trimming: 0 bases; J trimming: 10 bases; junction bases outside the gene matches: 12. CDR3 length equals 18 residues. The CDR3 region is CASSIEPLGLAGLAEQFF. CDR3 DNA sequence: TGTGCCAGTAGTATAGAACCGTTGGGACTAGCGGGGCTCGCCGAGCAGTTCTTC.

In its sample, this clonotype was seen many times. The chain employs TRBV11-1 and TRBJ2-3; no definite D call. V gave up 5 bases and J gave up 0 bases, with 9 bases separating them. CDR1 SGHAT and CDR2 FQDESV come from the germline V gene (reference sequence). The CDR3 is made up of 14 amino acids. The CDR3 sequence is CASSPQTSTDTQYF. DNA of the CDR3: TGTGCCAGCAGCCCGCAGACTAGCACAGATACGCAGTATTTT.